This T cell receptor (beta chain) was sequenced in a study of T cells in Graves' hyperthyroidism and ophthalmopathy. The study defined stable Graves' hyperthyroidism as no ophthalmopathy progression within 18 months. PBMCs were derived from approximately 10 ml fresh peripheral blood. This clonotype has a handful of counts. Its target is unknown. This CDR3 comprises 16 residues. With 5 bases removed from V and 1 base from J, the gap between germline ends came to 16 bases. Per germline, CDR1 MNHEY and CDR2 SVGEGT. General study results and limits: Through a model of 13 V-J features, ophthalmopathy was separated from stable hyperthyroidism. Most thyroid clonotypes that were expanded above 0.001 also turned up in blood.

Researchers amplified the TCR beta CDR3 regions from RNA transcripts. HTBI primers were employed in a first-round RT-PCR of the TCR CDR3. TCRdb processed the multiplex PCR reads anew with MiXCR; each CDR3 protein has one entry. The table shows hundreds of thousands of distinct CDR3 sequences, with around 14% occurring only once. The chain is built from TRBV6-2 or TRBV6-3 and TRBJ2-3; TRBD1 is a possible D gene (5 bases). The sample was blood. The receptor was derived from a woman aged 18-29 years with Graves' hyperthyroidism. CDR3 loop: CASSPGPGWGTDTQYF. CDR3 in DNA: TGTGCCAGCAGTCCAGGGCCCGGCTGGGGCACAGATACGCAGTATTTT.